The clone carrying this TCR beta chain came up many times. Its matching antigen is unknown. Authors of the study amplified TCR beta CDR3 regions from RNA transcripts. Carried out on the TCR CDR3, a first-round RT-PCR used the HTBI primer set. TCRdb independently ran MiXCR on the multiplex PCR reads; one entry per CDR3 protein. The profile shows 560,000 or so distinct CDR3 sequences, just over 45% of them singletons. Graves' hyperthyroidism was deemed stable absent ophthalmopathy progression within 18 months. Exclusion criteria comprised uncontrolled infection, other autoimmune disease, pregnancy or lactation. This sample is drawn from a study of T cells in Graves' hyperthyroidism and ophthalmopathy. Study-level points and caveats: Ophthalmopathy stood apart from stable hyperthyroidism in a 13 V-J model.

The specimen sequenced was peripheral blood or thyroid tissue (not recorded which). The receptor's source is a woman between 18 and 30 years old with Graves' hyperthyroidism.

DNA for the CDR3: TGTGCCAGCAGCTTGGGACAGCCTAACTATGGCTACACCTTC. Amino acids: CASSLGQPNYGYTF. V and J are TRBV13 and TRBJ1-2; 7 nucleotides line up with TRBD1. The CDR3 has 14 amino acids. Trimming cost V 3 bases and J 0 bases; bases outside gene matches: 1. The germline gives CDR1 PRHDT, CDR2 FYEKMQ (reference sequence).